A single sample is the source of the 10 T cell receptor beta chains below, sequenced in a study of blood T cell repertoires in COVID-19. The method was immunoSEQ multiplex PCR; TCRdb's version includes in-frame clones alone and lacks a portion of them. The table includes under 140,000 clones, 88% detected once. The material sequenced was peripheral blood. These receptors were collected from a woman between 45 and 60 years old with acute or convalescent COVID-19.

The V gene is TRBV7-2, the J gene TRBJ1-5, with D possibly being TRBD1 (5 bases). The CDR3 totals 15 residues. The germline V gene encodes CDR1 SGHTA and CDR2 FQGNSA. V lost 5 bases, J lost 5 bases, and 16 bases lay in between. The CDR3 nucleotides are TGTGCCAGCAGCCCCAGGGTGGAGCGGGATCAGCCCCAGCATTTT. Amino acids: CASSPRVERDQPQHF.

This chain joins TRBV5-1 and TRBJ1-1; 9 bases align to TRBD1. The CDR3 consists of 16 residues. V trimming: 6 bases; J trimming: 1 base; junction bases outside the gene matches: 10. In germline, CDR1 is SGHRS, CDR2 YFSETQ. CDR3: CASKEGQGLSNTEAFF. As DNA, the CDR3 is TGCGCCAGCAAAGAAGGACAGGGGTTGTCGAACACTGAAGCTTTCTTT.

The J gene is TRBJ1-6, the V gene TRBV6-6, with D unclear. The V end was cut by 6 bases, the J end by 7 bases, with 10 bases between. Germline loops: CDR1 MNHNY, CDR2 SVGAGI (reference sequence). This CDR3 contains 13 residues. The CDR3 reads CASRLTENSPLHF. The DNA for the CDR3 is TGTGCCAGCAGGCTAACAGAGAATTCACCCCTCCACTTT.

The genes are TRBV11-2 and TRBJ2-7, with D tentatively TRBD1 (5 bases). V shed 1 base and J shed 2 bases, with 12 bases lying between them. The CDR3 is 15 residues long. Per germline, CDR1 SGHAT and CDR2 FQNNGV. DNA of the CDR3: TGTGCCAGCAGCTTAGCAGGGCGGAAAACCTACGAGCAGTACTTC. Translating gives CASSLAGRKTYEQYF. Full variable domain (missing parts from reference TRBV11-2 and TRBJ2-7): EAGVAQSPRYKIIEKRQSVAFWCNPISGHATLYWYQQILGQGPKLLIQFQNNGVVDDSQLPKDRFSAERLKGVDSTLKIQPAKLEDSAVYLCASSLAGRKTYEQYFGPGTRLTVT.

This rearrangement joins TRBV11-3 to TRBJ2-1; 8 bases map to TRBD2. The germline V gene encodes CDR1 SGHNT and CDR2 YENEEA. CDR3 length: 16 residues. V was pared by 8 bases and J by 5 bases, with 14 bases of the junction left unmatched. The CDR3 DNA reads TGTGCCAGCGGTTTCGCGGGAGGATCTTCCGACAATGAGCAGTTCTTC. Its protein is CASGFAGGSSDNEQFF.

This chain connects TRBV3-1 (or the pseudogene TRBV3-2) to TRBJ1-1; TRBD1 agrees at 8 bases. The CDR3 consists of 13 residues. The V and J ends lost 2 bases and 10 bases, in that order; junction bases with no gene match: 6. Germline V gene data show CDR1 as LGHDT and CDR2 as YNNKEL (reference sequence). The CDR3 region has the DNA TGTGCCAGCAGCCAAACTCGGACAGGGCGAGCTTTCTTT. Translating gives CASSQTRTGRAFF.

The gene calls are TRBV2 and TRBJ2-3; tentative D call: TRBD1 (6 bases). Deletions cut 4 bases from V and 4 bases from J, with 18 bases between. Germline CDR1 SNHLY, CDR2 FYNNEI. The CDR3 has 16 residues. CDR3 bases: TGTGCCAGCAGTGCCCTGGGCAGGGGACAAGCAGATACGCAGTATTTT. Residues: CASSALGRGQADTQYF.

The V gene is TRBV11-2, the J gene TRBJ2-1, with 7 bases that match TRBD2. The junction had 7 bases not matched to a gene; V was cut back by 3 bases and J by 2 bases. CDR3 length: 16 amino acids. CDR1 is SGHAT, CDR2 FQNNGV, per germline. The CDR3: CASSLGGLPTYNEQFF. The CDR3, as DNA: TGTGCCAGCAGCTTGGGGGGACTACCCACCTACAATGAGCAGTTCTTC.

This clone has more than one count but fewer than ten. The CDR3 DNA reads TGTGCCAGCAGTTACGGTAGCGGGAGCTCTCAAGAGACCCAGTACTTC. It specifies CASSYGSGSSQETQYF. V is TRBV6-2 or TRBV6-3 and J is TRBJ2-5; the match to TRBD2 covers 9 bases. CDR3 length: 16 amino acids. From germline, CDR1 is MNHEY and CDR2 SVGEGT. Trimming took 2 bases from V and 2 from J; bases not matched to a gene: 6.

V and J are TRBV12-3 or TRBV12-4 and TRBJ2-7; D may be TRBD2 (5 bases). Trimming removed 3 bases from V and 0 bases from J, with 6 bases in between. CDR3 length equals 13 residues. DNA of the CDR3: TGTGCCAGCAGTTTCGGGGACTCCTACGAGCAGTACTTC. Its translation is CASSFGDSYEQYF.